A selection of T cell receptor beta chains follows, all from one sample in a study of shared clonotypes between healthy human individuals. Libraries were prepared by immunoSEQ multiplex PCR; TCRdb keeps only in-frame clonotypes and omits some of them. The data contain about 2.3 million clones, just under 95% of them singletons. The sample was naive CD4+ T cells from PBMCs. These receptor sequences come from a man between 18 and 35 years old in good health. Some clones in this sample may be carry-over from other donors' samples. The CDR3 runs from the conserved cysteine through the conserved F or W. Fields, in order: CDR3 DNA, CDR3 protein, J gene, V gene, D gene, clone size. A D gene is named only where the DNA matches it firmly. Not all rows give a size; the values are once, few, many and, for expanded clones, a class.

CDR3nt: TGTGCCAGCAGCCAAGAGTCGCTAGCGGGCACAGATACGCAGTATTTT
CDR3aa: CASSQESLAGTDTQYF
j_gene: TRBJ2-3
v_gene: TRBV4-2
d_gene: TRBD2
abundance: NA

CDR3nt: TGTGCCAGCAGTCCGACAGGGAGGGCATACGAGCAGTACTTC
CDR3aa: CASSPTGRAYEQYF
j_gene: TRBJ2-7
v_gene: TRBV27
d_gene: NA
abundance: NA

CDR3nt: TGTGCCAGCAGTTACACCGGGGGTGAAGCTTTCTTT
CDR3aa: CASSYTGGEAFF
j_gene: TRBJ1-1
v_gene: TRBV6-5
d_gene: NA
abundance: once

CDR3nt: TGTGCCAGCAGCTCTATTTTAGCATCTGGGGGGCAGTACTTC
CDR3aa: CASSSILASGGQYF
j_gene: TRBJ2-7
v_gene: TRBV28
d_gene: NA
abundance: NA

CDR3nt: TGCGCCAGCAGCTTGTACAGGACCGGCTCTGGAAACACCATATATTTT
CDR3aa: CASSLYRTGSGNTIYF
j_gene: TRBJ1-3
v_gene: TRBV5-1
d_gene: NA
abundance: NA

CDR3nt: TGTGCCAGCAGTTTAAGCGGGAGCAGGGGCGGCAATGAGCAGTTCTTC
CDR3aa: CASSLSGSRGGNEQFF
j_gene: TRBJ2-1
v_gene: TRBV28
d_gene: TRBD2
abundance: NA

CDR3nt: TGTGCCAGCATCCAGGGGGGACTAGCGGGATACAATGAGCAGTTCTTC
CDR3aa: CASIQGGLAGYNEQFF
j_gene: TRBJ2-1
v_gene: TRBV5-8
d_gene: TRBD2
abundance: NA

CDR3nt: TGTGCCAGCAGCTCCCTTAATGGTGGGGACACAGATACGCAGTATTTT
CDR3aa: CASSSLNGGDTDTQYF
j_gene: TRBJ2-3
v_gene: TRBV7-9
d_gene: NA
abundance: NA

CDR3nt: TGTGCCAGTAGTATACTAACAGGGGGCCTAGAGACCCAGTACTTC
CDR3aa: CASSILTGGLETQYF
j_gene: TRBJ2-5
v_gene: TRBV19
d_gene: TRBD1
abundance: NA

CDR3nt: TGTGCCAGCAGTCGGGCGTTCACAGATACGCAGTATTTT
CDR3aa: CASSRAFTDTQYF
j_gene: TRBJ2-3
v_gene: TRBV7-2
d_gene: NA
abundance: NA

CDR3nt: TGCGCCAGCAGCTTTTCAGGGGCTCGGTCGGGCTACACCTTC
CDR3aa: CASSFSGARSGYTF
j_gene: TRBJ1-2
v_gene: TRBV5-1
d_gene: NA
abundance: NA

CDR3nt: TGCGCCAGCAGAAGGACAGGGGCTGCCTACGAGCAGTACTTC
CDR3aa: CASRRTGAAYEQYF
j_gene: TRBJ2-7
v_gene: TRBV5-1
d_gene: TRBD1
abundance: NA

CDR3nt: TGTGCCAGCAGTCCTACAAGGGAGACCTACGAGCAGTACTTC
CDR3aa: CASSPTRETYEQYF
j_gene: TRBJ2-7
v_gene: TRBV6-1
d_gene: NA
abundance: NA

CDR3nt: TGCGCCAGCAGCTTGGGTGGGCTCCAAGAGACCCAGTACTTC
CDR3aa: CASSLGGLQETQYF
j_gene: TRBJ2-5
v_gene: TRBV5-1
d_gene: NA
abundance: once

CDR3nt: TGTGCCAGCAGCCGAAGCTTCCAAGAGACCCAGTACTTC
CDR3aa: CASSRSFQETQYF
j_gene: TRBJ2-5
v_gene: TRBV4-2
d_gene: NA
abundance: once

CDR3nt: TGTGCCAGCTACCGGGACACGAACACTGAAGCTTTCTTT
CDR3aa: CASYRDTNTEAFF
j_gene: TRBJ1-1
v_gene: TRBV18
d_gene: NA
abundance: NA

CDR3nt: TGTGCCAGCTCACCACAGGCCGGCTACGAGCAGTACTTC
CDR3aa: CASSPQAGYEQYF
j_gene: TRBJ2-7
v_gene: TRBV18
d_gene: NA
abundance: NA

CDR3nt: TGTGCCAGCAGTTTACGAGGGGCTGGGGCCAACGTCCTGACTTTC
CDR3aa: CASSLRGAGANVLTF
j_gene: TRBJ2-6
v_gene: TRBV27
d_gene: NA
abundance: NA

CDR3nt: TGCGCCAGCAGCTTGGGGCAGGTATGGGAGACCCAGTACTTC
CDR3aa: CASSLGQVWETQYF
j_gene: TRBJ2-5
v_gene: TRBV5-1
d_gene: NA
abundance: once

CDR3nt: TGCGCCAGCAGCTCGTCCCCGAGGGTGGAAGATACGCAGTATTTT
CDR3aa: CASSSSPRVEDTQYF
j_gene: TRBJ2-3
v_gene: TRBV5-1
d_gene: NA
abundance: NA

CDR3nt: TGTGCCAGCAGCTTGGGAGTAGGAGAGACCCAGTACTTC
CDR3aa: CASSLGVGETQYF
j_gene: TRBJ2-5
v_gene: TRBV7-2
d_gene: NA
abundance: NA

CDR3nt: TGTGCCAGCAGCTCGGGGACTAGCGGGAGGAAAGAGACCCAGTACTTC
CDR3aa: CASSSGTSGRKETQYF
j_gene: TRBJ2-5
v_gene: TRBV5-4
d_gene: TRBD2
abundance: NA

CDR3nt: TGTGCCAGCTCACCAGGTCGGGGGCGGACCTACGAGCAGTACTTC
CDR3aa: CASSPGRGRTYEQYF
j_gene: TRBJ2-7
v_gene: TRBV18
d_gene: NA
abundance: NA

CDR3nt: TGTGCCAGCAGCTTAGAAAGCTCTAATGAAAAACTGTTTTTT
CDR3aa: CASSLESSNEKLFF
j_gene: TRBJ1-4
v_gene: TRBV7-2
d_gene: NA
abundance: NA

CDR3nt: TGTGCCTGGAGCCAAGCGGGGGGAAAGGGACTAGCGGGAGGAGCAGATACGCAGTATTTT
CDR3aa: CAWSQAGGKGLAGGADTQYF
j_gene: TRBJ2-3
v_gene: TRBV30
d_gene: TRBD2
abundance: NA

CDR3nt: TGTGCCAGCATTCTGCGGGACCTTCCCACAGATACGCAGTATTTT
CDR3aa: CASILRDLPTDTQYF
j_gene: TRBJ2-3
v_gene: TRBV7-8
d_gene: NA
abundance: NA

CDR3nt: TGTGCCAGCAGTGAACGAGGGAACATTCAGTACTTC
CDR3aa: CASSERGNIQYF
j_gene: TRBJ2-4
v_gene: TRBV2
d_gene: NA
abundance: NA

CDR3nt: TGCGCCAGCAGCTTGACAGGTGGGGACACTGAAGCTTTCTTT
CDR3aa: CASSLTGGDTEAFF
j_gene: TRBJ1-1
v_gene: TRBV5-1
d_gene: NA
abundance: NA

CDR3nt: TGTGCCAGCTCACCACTTACTAGCGGGAGGTCCTACGAGCAGTACTTC
CDR3aa: CASSPLTSGRSYEQYF
j_gene: TRBJ2-7
v_gene: TRBV18
d_gene: TRBD2
abundance: NA

CDR3nt: TGCGCCAGCAGCTTGGTCCAGGACACAGATACGCAGTATTTT
CDR3aa: CASSLVQDTDTQYF
j_gene: TRBJ2-3
v_gene: TRBV5-1
d_gene: NA
abundance: NA

CDR3nt: TGTGCCAGCAGCGAGTCCAATCAGCCCCAGCATTTT
CDR3aa: CASSESNQPQHF
j_gene: TRBJ1-5
v_gene: TRBV28
d_gene: NA
abundance: NA

CDR3nt: TGCGCCAGCAGCTTGGATGTGACAACTTTCACCGGGGAGCTGTTTTTT
CDR3aa: CASSLDVTTFTGELFF
j_gene: TRBJ2-2
v_gene: TRBV5-1
d_gene: NA
abundance: NA

CDR3nt: TGTGCCAGCAGTACGGGACTAGCGGACAATGAGCAGTTCTTC
CDR3aa: CASSTGLADNEQFF
j_gene: TRBJ2-1
v_gene: TRBV6-6
d_gene: TRBD2
abundance: NA

CDR3nt: TGCGCCAGCAGCTTAGAGGACTCCACAGATACGCAGTATTTT
CDR3aa: CASSLEDSTDTQYF
j_gene: TRBJ2-3
v_gene: TRBV5-1
d_gene: NA
abundance: NA

CDR3nt: TGTGCCAGTAGTAGACGACAGATAAACACCGGGGAGCTGTTTTTT
CDR3aa: CASSRRQINTGELFF
j_gene: TRBJ2-2
v_gene: TRBV19
d_gene: NA
abundance: NA

CDR3nt: TGTGCCAGCAGCAAACCTAGCGGAACTAGCACAGATACGCAGTATTTT
CDR3aa: CASSKPSGTSTDTQYF
j_gene: TRBJ2-3
v_gene: TRBV4-2
d_gene: TRBD2
abundance: NA

CDR3nt: TGCGCCAGCAGAGAGGGAGGGGTCTACTCCTACGAGCAGTACTTC
CDR3aa: CASREGGVYSYEQYF
j_gene: TRBJ2-7
v_gene: TRBV5-1
d_gene: TRBD2
abundance: once

CDR3nt: TGTGCCAGCACTGCGGCCCGGAGGGATCAGCCCCAGCATTTT
CDR3aa: CASTAARRDQPQHF
j_gene: TRBJ1-5
v_gene: TRBV2
d_gene: NA
abundance: NA

CDR3nt: TGTGCCAGCAGTGTAGACAGGGGAAGAGGCTATCAGCCCCAGCATTTT
CDR3aa: CASSVDRGRGYQPQHF
j_gene: TRBJ1-5
v_gene: TRBV6-1
d_gene: TRBD1
abundance: once

CDR3nt: TGTGCCAGCGGGGGTAATGACAATGAGCAGTTCTTC
CDR3aa: CASGGNDNEQFF
j_gene: TRBJ2-1
v_gene: TRBV19
d_gene: NA
abundance: NA

CDR3nt: TGTGCCAGCTCCCCGGGGATGAGCTCCTACAATGAGCAGTTCTTC
CDR3aa: CASSPGMSSYNEQFF
j_gene: TRBJ2-1
v_gene: TRBV6-5
d_gene: NA
abundance: NA

CDR3nt: TGTGCCGCCTCAGGCGCCGAGACCCAGTACTTC
CDR3aa: CAASGAETQYF
j_gene: TRBJ2-5
v_gene: TRBV28
d_gene: NA
abundance: NA

CDR3nt: TGCGCCAGCAGCCAAGATCTACAGGAAGGGTTTGGCTACACCTTC
CDR3aa: CASSQDLQEGFGYTF
j_gene: TRBJ1-2
v_gene: TRBV4-3
d_gene: NA
abundance: NA

CDR3nt: TGTGCCAGCAGCTTAGCGGGACAGTACTACGAGCAGTACTTC
CDR3aa: CASSLAGQYYEQYF
j_gene: TRBJ2-7
v_gene: TRBV7-9
d_gene: TRBD1
abundance: once

CDR3nt: TGTGCCAGCAGCTTAAGGGGTTCCGCTAGGGTGCTTGAGCAGTACTTC
CDR3aa: CASSLRGSARVLEQYF
j_gene: TRBJ2-7
v_gene: TRBV7-2
d_gene: NA
abundance: NA

CDR3nt: TGTGCCAGCAGCTTAGTTGTAGTCGACCCTGAAGCTTTCTTT
CDR3aa: CASSLVVVDPEAFF
j_gene: TRBJ1-1
v_gene: TRBV7-2
d_gene: NA
abundance: NA